This T cell receptor (beta chain) was sequenced during a study of beta chain features in type 1 diabetes. Reverse transcription of all isolated RNA meant that expressed TCRB transcripts were sequenced. Sequencing used immunoSEQ multiplex PCR; TCRdb keeps in-frame clones, though not all of them. The sample has approximately 260,000 clones; roughly 22% are singletons. Notes on the study in general: Significant though moderate, a shortening of TCRB CDR3s appeared in all four CD4+ subsets of Type 1 diabetes patients.

V trimming: 4 bases; J trimming: 12 bases; junction bases outside the gene matches: 5. The CDR3 is made up of 12 amino acids. Germline-derived CDR1 and CDR2 are LGHNA and YSLEER. Concerning this clone: The antigen is not known.

Via the markers CD45RO/CCR7/CD25/CD127/CD95/CD27, stem cell-like memory, regulatory, central memory and naive CD4+ cells were sorted. The V gene is TRBV4-3, the J gene TRBJ2-1, with 8 bases lining up with TRBD1. This receptor was identified in a woman between 35 and 50 years old with type 1 diabetes. Sequencing was carried out using naive CD4+ T cells from blood. The CDR3 nucleotides are TGCGCCAGCAGCCGAACCGGGACAGGGCAGTTCTTC. Translating it yields CASSRTGTGQFF.